This record covers a single T cell receptor (beta chain). Antigen: not known. Data came from immunoSEQ multiplex PCR; TCRdb stores just in-frame clones and leaves some out. Of more than 110,000 clones detected, about 91% appear once; the ten largest clones hold approximately 4.8%. The data are from a study of T cell responses to AZD1222 COVID-19 vaccine. This CDR3 has 13 amino acids. CDR1 MNHNS and CDR2 SASEGT come from the germline V gene. With 2 bases removed from V and 6 bases from J, the gap between germline ends came to 10 bases. Whole-study results and caveats: Reports indicate that nearly half of spike-specific TCRs are directed at unmutated variant regions. Dominant CD4 TCR responses targeted spike regions 160-218 and 743-854. Vaccination with two AZD1222 doses was followed by a rise in Spike-specific TCR breadth and depth. At study baseline, merely roughly 6 AZD1222 recipients were seropositive.

The clonotype originates from an adult in good health. The source was peripheral blood, collected on day 0 of AZD1222 vaccination. This chain links TRBV6-1 with TRBJ1-2; D is unresolved. CDR3 sequence (DNA): TGTGCCAGCAGTGAACAACCCCGGCATGGCTACACCTTC. It is translated as CASSEQPRHGYTF.